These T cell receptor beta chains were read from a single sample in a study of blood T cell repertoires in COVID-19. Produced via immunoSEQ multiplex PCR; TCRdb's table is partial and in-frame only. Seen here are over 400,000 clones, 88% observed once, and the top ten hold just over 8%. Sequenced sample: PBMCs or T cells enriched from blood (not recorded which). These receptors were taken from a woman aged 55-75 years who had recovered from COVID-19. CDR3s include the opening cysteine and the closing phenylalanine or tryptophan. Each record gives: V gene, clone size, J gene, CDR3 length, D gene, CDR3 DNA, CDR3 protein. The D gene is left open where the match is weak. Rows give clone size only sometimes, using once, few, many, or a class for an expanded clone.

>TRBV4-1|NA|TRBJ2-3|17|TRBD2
TGCGCCAGCAGCCTCCGACTAGCGGGGGGGCAGGCTGATACGCAGTATTTT
CASSLRLAGGQADTQYF
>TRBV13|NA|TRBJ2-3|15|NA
TGTGCCAGCAGCTTGGTCTGGGGGCCGGCAGATACGCAGTATTTT
CASSLVWGPADTQYF
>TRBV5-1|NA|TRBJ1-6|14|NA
TGCGCCAGCAGTCTGGCCAGAACTAATTCACCCCTCCACTTT
CASSLARTNSPLHF
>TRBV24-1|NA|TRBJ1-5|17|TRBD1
TGTGCCACCAGTAGAGGGTCAGGGGGGAGATTTGATCAGCCCCAGCATTTT
CATSRGSGGRFDQPQHF
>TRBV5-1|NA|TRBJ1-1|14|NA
TGCGCCAGCAGCTTGGGGGCGACGAACACTGAAGCTTTCTTT
CASSLGATNTEAFF
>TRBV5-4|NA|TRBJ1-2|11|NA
TGTGCCAGCAGCCGGGACTGGTACTACACCTTC
CASSRDWYYTF
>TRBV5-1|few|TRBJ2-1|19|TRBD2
TGCGCCAGCAGCCGAGGGACTAGCGGGGGCTTAAGCTCCTACAATGAGCAGTTCTTC
CASSRGTSGGLSSYNEQFF
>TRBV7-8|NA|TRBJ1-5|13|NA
TGTGCCAGCAGCTTAAACAGGGAGCAGCCCCAGCATTTT
CASSLNREQPQHF
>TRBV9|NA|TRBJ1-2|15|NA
TGTGCCAGCAGCGTAGTGGGCAGCCAAAACTATGGCTACACCTTC
CASSVVGSQNYGYTF
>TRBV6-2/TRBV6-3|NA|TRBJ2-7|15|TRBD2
TGTGCCAGCAGTTACTCGACCGGGGGGTCCTACGAGCAGTACTTC
CASSYSTGGSYEQYF
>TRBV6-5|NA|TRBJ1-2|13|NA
TGTGCCAGCAGCCGCGGACAGCTTAAGGGCTACACCTTC
CASSRGQLKGYTF
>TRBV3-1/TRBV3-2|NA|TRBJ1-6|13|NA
TGTGCCAGCAGCCAAGGGCCGGGACACCCTGGGTTCTTC
CASSQGPGHPGFF
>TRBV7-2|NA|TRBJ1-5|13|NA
TGTGCCAGCAGCAACAGGAATGGGGAGCCCCAGCATTTT
CASSNRNGEPQHF
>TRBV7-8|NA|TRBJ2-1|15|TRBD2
TGTGCCAGCAGTCAACCTAGCGGGGGGGTCAATGAGCAGTTCTTC
CASSQPSGGVNEQFF
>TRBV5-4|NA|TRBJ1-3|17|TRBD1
TGTGCCAGCAGCTTGGGGACAGGCACCCTCTCTGGAAACACCATATATTTT
CASSLGTGTLSGNTIYF
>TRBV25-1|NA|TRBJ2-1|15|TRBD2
TGTGCCAGCAGTGCGGCTAGCGGGGGGAACAATGAGCAGTTCTTC
CASSAASGGNNEQFF
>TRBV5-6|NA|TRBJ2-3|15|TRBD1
TGTGCCAGCAGCTTCCGGGACAGGAACACAGATACGCAGTATTTT
CASSFRDRNTDTQYF
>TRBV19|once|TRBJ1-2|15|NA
TGTGCCAGTAGTCCCTATCCGACAGCAGTAGAGGGCTACACCTTC
CASSPYPTAVEGYTF
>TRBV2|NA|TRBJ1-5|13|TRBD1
TGTGCCAGCTCATCTCAGGGGGGTCAGCCCCAGCATTTT
CASSSQGGQPQHF
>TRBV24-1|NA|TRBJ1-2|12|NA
TGTGCCACCAGTGGCAGGGGCTATGGCTACACCTTC
CATSGRGYGYTF
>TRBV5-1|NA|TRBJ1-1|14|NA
TGCGCCAGCAGCTTGGAACTGGGGCGCACTGAAGCTTTCTTT
CASSLELGRTEAFF
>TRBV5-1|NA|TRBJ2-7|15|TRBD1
TGCGCCAGCAGCCTGGGGACAGGCGGAACCTACGAGCAGTACTTC
CASSLGTGGTYEQYF
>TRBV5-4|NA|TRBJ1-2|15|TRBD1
TGTGCCAGCAGCTTCAACCGGGACAGGGGCTATGGCTACACCTTC
CASSFNRDRGYGYTF
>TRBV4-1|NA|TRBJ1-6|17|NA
TGCGCCAGCAGCCAAGCGCCACAGAGCTCCTATAATTCACCCCTCCACTTT
CASSQAPQSSYNSPLHF
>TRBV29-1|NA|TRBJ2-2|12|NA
TGCAGCGTCGAGGGTAGGACCGGGGAGCTGTTTTTT
CSVEGRTGELFF
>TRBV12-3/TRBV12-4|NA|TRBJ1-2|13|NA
TGTGCCAGCAGTTTTGAGGGGGTCTATGGCTACACCTTC
CASSFEGVYGYTF
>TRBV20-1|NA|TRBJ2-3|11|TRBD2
TGCAGTGCTCTGCGGGGGGATACGCAGTATTTT
CSALRGDTQYF
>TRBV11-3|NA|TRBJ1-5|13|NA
TGTGCCAGCAGCAAGGGAGCGTTTGGGCCCCAGCATTTT
CASSKGAFGPQHF
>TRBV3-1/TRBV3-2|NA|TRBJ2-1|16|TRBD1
TGTGCCAGCAGCCAAGGGGGACAGGGGCTCTACAATGAGCAGTTCTTC
CASSQGGQGLYNEQFF
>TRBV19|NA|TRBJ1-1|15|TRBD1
TGTGCCAGTAGTATATGGACAGGAAAGAGGACTGAAGCTTTCTTT
CASSIWTGKRTEAFF
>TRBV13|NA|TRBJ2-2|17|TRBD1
TGTGCCAGCAGCCCCCGTCTGGGACAGGGAAGCACCGGGGAGCTGTTTTTT
CASSPRLGQGSTGELFF
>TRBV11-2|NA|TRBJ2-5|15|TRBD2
TGTGCCAGCAGCTTACATAGCGGGGGCCCAATCCCCCAGTACTTC
CASSLHSGGPIPQYF
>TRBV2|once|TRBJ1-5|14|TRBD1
TGTGCCAGCAGTTTACAGGGGGGCGAGCAGCCCCAGCATTTT
CASSLQGGEQPQHF
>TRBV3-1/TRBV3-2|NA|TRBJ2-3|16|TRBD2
TGTGCCAGCAGCCGGGCCCGGGGGGGCCCGACAGATACGCAGTATTTT
CASSRARGGPTDTQYF
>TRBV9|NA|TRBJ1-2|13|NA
TGTGCCAGCAGCATCGAGGGAGCCTATGGCTACACCTTC
CASSIEGAYGYTF
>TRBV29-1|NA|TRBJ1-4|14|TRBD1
TGCAGCGTTGTACCAGGACAGGGTTATGAAAAACTGTTTTTT
CSVVPGQGYEKLFF
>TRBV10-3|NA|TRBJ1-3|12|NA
TGTGCCACCGGGACTCTGGCGAACACCATATATTTT
CATGTLANTIYF
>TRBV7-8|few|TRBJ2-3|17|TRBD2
TGTGCCAGCAGCTTAGGGCTAGCGGGGGGTTGGACAGATACGCAGTATTTT
CASSLGLAGGWTDTQYF
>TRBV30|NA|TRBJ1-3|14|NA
TGTGCCTGGATCCTCAGGGACTCTGGAAACACCATATATTTT
CAWILRDSGNTIYF
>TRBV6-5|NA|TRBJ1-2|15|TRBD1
TGTGCCAGCAGTTACCGGGACAGGGGGACCTATGGCTACACCTTC
CASSYRDRGTYGYTF
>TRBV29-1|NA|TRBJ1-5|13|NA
TGCAGCGTTGTATTTGGGAGTAATCAGCCCCAGCATTTT
CSVVFGSNQPQHF
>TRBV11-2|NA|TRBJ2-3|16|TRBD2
TGTGCCAGCAGCTCTCCAACTAGCGGCCGGGCAGATACGCAGTATTTT
CASSSPTSGRADTQYF
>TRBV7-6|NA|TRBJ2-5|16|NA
TGTGCCAGCAGCGCGGCCAGGGGCCGGCTCCAAGAGACCCAGTACTTC
CASSAARGRLQETQYF
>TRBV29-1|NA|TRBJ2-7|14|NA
TGCAGCGTCCCGGTGGGGCCAGGGACCTACGAGCAGTACTTC
CSVPVGPGTYEQYF
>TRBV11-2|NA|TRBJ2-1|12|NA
TGTGCCAGCAGACCAGGGTACAATGAGCAGTTCTTC
CASRPGYNEQFF